Sequencing of this T cell receptor beta chain was carried out in a study of cytomegalovirus exposure and HLA in healthy donors. For this clone: As yet, its antigen is unknown.

General study points: The listing of approximately 160 TCR beta chains classed them as cytomegalovirus-associated. TCR sequences were mostly rare, though some public TCRs occurred in many donors.

PCR primers comprised 60 Vbeta and 13 Jbeta primers. Measured with immunoSEQ multiplex PCR; TCRdb has only the in-frame clones, and not every one. The sample gives some 200,000 clones, less than 85% of which show up once; 0.63% is in the top ten. CDR1 and CDR2 from the germline V gene are MNHEY and SMNVEV (reference sequence). There are 15 residues in the CDR3. The V and J ends lost 3 bases and 4 bases, in that order; junction bases with no gene match: 1. These donors, healthy bone marrow donors, were studied. The clonotype was recovered from a man aged 18 to 29 in good health and CMV-seronegative. The sample was PBMCs. The rearrangement uses TRBV27 and TRBJ2-7, with 15 positions matching TRBD2. The CDR3 spells CASSFGTSGRYEQYF. Written as DNA, the CDR3 is TGTGCCAGCAGTTTCGGGACTAGCGGGAGGTACGAGCAGTACTTC.